This note documents a single TCR beta chain sequence. The method was immunoSEQ multiplex PCR; TCRdb's version includes in-frame clones alone and lacks a portion of them. The sample has about 36,000 clones; 92% are singletons. This sample stems from a study of T cell changes during pregnancy in multiple sclerosis. The V gene end was trimmed by 3 bases and the J gene end by 7 bases; junction bases not matched to a gene: 7. CDR3 length: 15 amino acids. The germline V gene has CDR1 MNHNY and CDR2 SVGAGI (reference sequence). The sample consisted of CD4+ T cells from peripheral blood mononuclear cells, taken after pregnancy. J is TRBJ1-4 and V is TRBV6-6; 8 nucleotides match TRBD1. This TCR derives from a female donor with multiple sclerosis, enrolled in a pregnancy study. Here the CDR3 reads CASSYSGTGPEKLFF. The CDR3 DNA reads TGTGCCAGCAGTTATTCCGGGACAGGCCCTGAAAAACTGTTTTTT.